What follows are 18 T cell receptor beta chains derived from one specimen sequenced in a study of shared clonotypes between healthy human individuals. Measured with immunoSEQ multiplex PCR; TCRdb has only the in-frame clones, and not every one. The data show more than 1.2 million clones, approximately 98.5% seen once. Source material: naive CD4+ T cells sorted from blood. The subset denotes: CD45RA+ positively selected. The receptors shown here come from a young man in good health.

The genes are TRBV11-2 and TRBJ2-3; TRBD2 matches 8 bases. Losses at the gene ends were 5 bases for V and 0 bases for J; bases not matched to a gene: 7. There are 16 residues in the CDR3. From germline, CDR1 is SGHAT and CDR2 FQNNGV. The CDR3 protein is CASSPSGRVSTDTQYF. The CDR3 DNA sequence: TGTGCCAGCAGCCCCTCCGGGAGGGTGAGCACAGATACGCAGTATTTT.

The chain uses TRBV9 and TRBJ2-7; 14 bases line up with TRBD2. Germline trimming cut 0 bases from V and 5 bases from J; bases unmatched to any gene: 10. The CDR3 loop spans 18 amino acids. From germline, CDR1 is SGDLS and CDR2 YYNGEE. As DNA, the CDR3 is TGTGCCAGCAGCGTAGGTACGGGGACTAGCGGGAGTCTCCACGAGCAGTACTTC. Its protein product is CASSVGTGTSGSLHEQYF.

This clone is a singleton in its sample. The rearrangement links TRBV29-1 to TRBJ2-5; D unclear. The CDR3 has 14 amino acids. V was trimmed by 2 bases and J by 2 bases, leaving 12 bases between them. The germline V gene encodes CDR1 SQVTM and CDR2 ANQGSEA. The CDR3 DNA is TGCAGCGTTGAATCGGTTCGCGGTCAAGAGACCCAGTACTTC. Translated, it gives CSVESVRGQETQYF.

Regarding this clone: Here the CDR3 omits its conserved ending phenylalanine or tryptophan, so a read error is the likely source. No DNA is shown, since the ends of the CDR3 on it are uncertain; the CDR3 is the one TCRdb lists. CDR3 loop: CASSFKTPRRP. This sequence joins TRBV28 and TRBJ2-7. The CDR3 is 11 residues long, ends included. The V gene's germline CDR1 is MDHEN and CDR2 SYDVKM.

V gene TRBV10-1 combines with J gene TRBJ2-3; D might be TRBD2 (7 bases). The V and J ends lost 4 bases and 0 bases respectively, with 14 bases between them. CDR3 size: 16 residues. Germline CDR1 is WNHNN and CDR2 is SYGVQD (reference sequence). The CDR3 here is CASSGGRSGSTDTQYF. CDR3 bases: TGCGCCAGCAGTGGGGGGCGTAGCGGGAGCACAGATACGCAGTATTTT.

The chain employs TRBV29-1 and TRBJ2-5, with 8 bases fitting TRBD2. Germline CDR1 reads SQVTM; CDR2 reads ANQGSEA. This CDR3 comprises 13 residues. After removal of 6 bases from V and 2 bases from J, the junction contained 5 bases not matched to a gene. CDR3 sequence: CSVQRELQETQYF. The CDR3 DNA sequence: TGCAGCGTACAGCGGGAGTTACAAGAGACCCAGTACTTC.

This sequence joins TRBV28 and TRBJ1-4, with 7 bases fitting TRBD1. The CDR3 runs to 13 residues. J was trimmed by 11 bases and V by 6 bases; bases with no gene match: 9. Germline V gives CDR1 MDHEN, CDR2 SYDVKM. This chain's CDR3 is CASSRDRLGKLFF. CDR3 DNA sequence: TGTGCCAGCAGCCGGGACAGACTGGGGAAACTGTTTTTT.

The chain employs TRBV28 and TRBJ2-7; D might be TRBD2 (5 bases). The germline gives CDR1 MDHEN, CDR2 SYDVKM. The CDR3 runs to 12 residues. V was shortened by 7 bases and J by 7 bases, with 14 bases between the two germline ends. CDR3 nucleotides: TGTGCCAGCACCTTCCCCGCGGGTGAGCAGTACTTC. Its translation: CASTFPAGEQYF.

The V and J genes are TRBV28 and TRBJ1-5, with unresolved D. The CDR3 contains 13 residues. Per germline, CDR1 MDHEN and CDR2 SYDVKM. V lost 3 bases, J lost 7 bases, and 10 bases lay in between. The CDR3 DNA follows: TGTGCCAGCAGTTTGCCGACTTACCAGCCCCAGCATTTT. Encoded protein: CASSLPTYQPQHF.

This clone was seen a single time. This chain connects TRBV2 to TRBJ1-3; weak D call: TRBD1 (5 bases). The germline CDR1 and CDR2 sequences are SNHLY and FYNNEI. The CDR3 contains 22 residues. V was trimmed by 8 bases and J by 4 bases, leaving 39 bases between them. In DNA, the CDR3 is TGTGCCAGCGTTAAAGTTAGGGTCACCCTCCCAAGTTACATGGACACCGGAAACACCATATATTTT. Residues: CASVKVRVTLPSYMDTGNTIYF.

This rearrangement joins TRBV5-5 to TRBJ2-5; the D is unclear. Trimming stripped 3 bases from V and 2 bases from J, with 11 bases between. The CDR3 length is 14 residues. CDR1 is SGHKS and CDR2 is YYEKEE in the germline V gene (reference sequence). In nucleotides, the CDR3 is TGTGCCAGCAGCTCTCCAACCAGGCAAGAGACCCAGTACTTC. Protein: CASSSPTRQETQYF.

The rearrangement uses TRBV6-6 and TRBJ1-5, with TRBD1 matching 10 bases. The CDR3 totals 16 residues. Per germline, CDR1 MNHNY and CDR2 SVGAGI (reference sequence). J gave up 5 bases and V 2 bases, and 6 bases lay outside the gene matches. CDR3 loop: CASSYPRQGADQPQHF. For the CDR3, the DNA is TGTGCCAGCAGTTACCCACGACAGGGGGCCGATCAGCCCCAGCATTTT.

CDR3 DNA: TGTGCCAGCAGCACAAACTACGAGCAGTACTTC. It codes for CASSTNYEQYF. The V gene is TRBV5-4, the J gene TRBJ2-7; D gene uncertain. The CDR3 is made up of 11 amino acids. V gave up 4 bases and J gave up 3 bases, with 5 bases separating them. Per the germline V gene, CDR1 is SGHNT and CDR2 is YYREEE (reference sequence).

The chain recombines TRBV19 with TRBJ1-3; no reliable D call. V shed 5 bases and J shed 7 bases, with 12 bases lying between them. The CDR3 spans 13 residues. In germline, CDR1 is LNHDA, CDR2 SQIVND (reference sequence). The CDR3 region is CASSVNARNTIYF. CDR3 nucleotide sequence: TGTGCCAGTAGTGTGAACGCAAGGAACACCATATATTTT.

The rearrangement uses TRBV30 and TRBJ1-4; no definite D call. Trimming took off 2 bases at V and 4 bases at J, with 11 bases between the two ends. Germline V CDR1 and CDR2: GTSNPN, SVGIG (reference sequence). The CDR3 is 14 amino acids. CDR3 coding DNA: TGTGCCTGGAGTCTAGGGCGTGGTAATGAAAAACTGTTTTTT. Translating gives CAWSLGRGNEKLFF.

V and J are TRBV7-9 and TRBJ2-2; a possible D gene is TRBD2 (5 bases). Germline V CDR1 and CDR2: SEHNR, FQNEAQ (reference sequence). V was clipped by 1 base and J by 6 bases, with 12 bases between them. CDR3 length: 15 amino acids. The CDR3 here is CASSLGGPRAGELFF. The CDR3 DNA reads TGTGCCAGCAGCTTAGGAGGGCCGAGGGCCGGGGAGCTGTTTTTT.

The chain employs TRBV6-5 and TRBJ1-5; 8 positions agree with TRBD1. The germline gives CDR1 MNHEY, CDR2 SVGAGI. The CDR3 loop spans 16 amino acids. V dropped 2 bases and J dropped 1; count of bases not matched to a gene: 4. In nucleotides, the CDR3 is TGTGCCAGCAGTTACCGTGGGACAGGAAGCAATCAGCCCCAGCATTTT. This gives the protein CASSYRGTGSNQPQHF.

This chain connects TRBV5-4 to TRBJ2-1; D is perhaps TRBD1 (5 bases). Germline V gene sequence: CDR1 SGHNT, CDR2 YYREEE (reference sequence). V was shortened by 8 bases and J by 7 bases, with 10 bases between the two germline ends. The CDR3 consists of 11 residues. As DNA, the CDR3 is TGTGCCAGTTTTGGGGCAAATGAGCAGTTCTTC. Protein sequence: CASFGANEQFF.